This TCR beta chain was sequenced for a study of T cell responses to AZD1222 COVID-19 vaccine. Regarding the study as a whole: No repertoire was sampled before or during the peak T cell response, only after it. With two AZD1222 doses given, Spike-specific TCR breadth and depth both rose. Donors skewed white British and female; clonal diversity was possibly underestimated.

CDR3 length: 13 residues. The V gene's germline CDR1 is KGHDR and CDR2 SFDVKD. Trimming took 4 bases from V and 7 from J, leaving 12 bases between them. On this clone: The antigen remains unidentified.

Measured with immunoSEQ multiplex PCR; TCRdb has only the in-frame clones, and not every one. The data show 70,000 to 95,000 clones, approximately 80% seen once. The J gene is TRBJ1-2, the V gene TRBV24-1, with D possibly matching TRBD1 (5 bases). The sequence was collected from an adult in good health. Source: peripheral blood, taken on day 0 of AZD1222 vaccination. CDR3 bases: TGTGCCACCAGTGACTGGCAGGGAGGTGGCTACACCTTC. Protein product: CATSDWQGGGYTF.